The T cell receptor (beta chain) described here comes from a study of blood T cell repertoires in COVID-19. Background on the study: Acute and convalescent COVID-19 specimens originated in the United States, Italy and Spain. The analysed material was cDNA or gDNA that came from T cells, B-cell-depleted T cells, or PBMCs.

As regards this clone: The sample contains more than one DNA sequence encoding this CDR3.

Per the authors' pipeline: Scientists estimated how many nucleated cells there were by amplifying reference gene primers. Sequencing used immunoSEQ multiplex PCR; TCRdb keeps in-frame clones, though not all of them. The V and J calls and clone size come from that table; D and trimming were worked out from the DNA. The data show fewer than 600,000 clones, with 89% seen just once and roughly 0.84% held by the top ten. The CDR3 consists of 15 residues. The junction had 6 bases not matched to a gene; V was cut back by 5 bases and J by 1 base. Germline-derived CDR1 and CDR2 are MNHEY and SMNVEV (reference sequence). A Seattle source enrolled patients during active infection and followed them longitudinally.

The J gene is TRBJ2-7, the V gene TRBV27, with 9 bases identical to TRBD2. The material sequenced was peripheral blood. This TCR came from a man aged 18 to 30 with COVID-19, enrolled during active disease. CDR3 in amino acids: CASSQTSGASYEQYF. The CDR3 DNA sequence: TGTGCCAGCAGTCAGACTAGCGGCGCATCCTACGAGCAGTACTTC.